This T cell receptor (beta chain) was observed in a study of blood T cell repertoires in COVID-19. Germline loops: CDR1 LGHNA, CDR2 YNFKEQ. The J segment lost 4 bases and the V segment lost 3 bases, leaving 12 bases of the junction unmatched. There are 16 residues in the CDR3. Profiled with immunoSEQ multiplex PCR; TCRdb holds only in-frame clones, not every one. The repertoire consists of tens of thousands of clones, with about 73% occurring once and the leading ten covering less than 40%. This chain joins TRBV4-2 and TRBJ2-7; 7 bases align to TRBD2. Sequenced material: peripheral blood. The sequence was collected from a woman in her 70s with acute or convalescent COVID-19. The CDR3 spells CASSHQGSGGLYEQYF. The DNA of the CDR3 is TGTGCCAGCAGCCACCAAGGGTCCGGGGGGTTGTACGAGCAGTACTTC.